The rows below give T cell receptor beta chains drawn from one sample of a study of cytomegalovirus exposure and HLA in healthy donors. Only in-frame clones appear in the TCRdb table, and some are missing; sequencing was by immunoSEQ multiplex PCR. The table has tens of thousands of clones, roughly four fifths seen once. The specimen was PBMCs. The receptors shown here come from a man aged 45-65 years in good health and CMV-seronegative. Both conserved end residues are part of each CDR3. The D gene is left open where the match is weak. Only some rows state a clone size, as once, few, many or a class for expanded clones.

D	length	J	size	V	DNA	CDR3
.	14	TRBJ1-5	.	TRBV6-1	TGTGCCAGCAGTTGGGAGGGGGGAGGCACGACCCAGCATTTT	CASSWEGGGTTQHF
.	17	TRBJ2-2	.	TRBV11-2	TGTGCCAGCAGCTTATCCCGAGGTCGAACGAACACCGGGGAGCTGTTTTTT	CASSLSRGRTNTGELFF
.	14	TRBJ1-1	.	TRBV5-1	TGCGCCAGCACTTTAACAGGTGGGGACACTGAAGCTTTCTTT	CASTLTGGDTEAFF
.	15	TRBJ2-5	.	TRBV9	TGTGCCAGCAGCGTAGAAGGGCGGGGCCCGGGGACCCAGTACTTC	CASSVEGRGPGTQYF
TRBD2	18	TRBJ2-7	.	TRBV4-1	TGCGCCAGCAGCCAAGATGGAGCGGGAGGGCCTCGGTCCCTCGAGCAGTACTTC	CASSQDGAGGPRSLEQYF
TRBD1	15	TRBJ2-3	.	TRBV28	TGTGCCAGCAGTTCCCCGGGACAGGGTCCAGATACGCAGTATTTT	CASSSPGQGPDTQYF
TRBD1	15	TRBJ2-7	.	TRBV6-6	TGTGCCAGCAGTTACCGACAGGGGATGGCCTACGAGCAGTACTTC	CASSYRQGMAYEQYF
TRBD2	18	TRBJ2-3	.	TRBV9	TGTGCCAGCAGCGTAGCTTACGGTAGCGGGAGGGCTGCAGATACGCAGTATTTT	CASSVAYGSGRAADTQYF
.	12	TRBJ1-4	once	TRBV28	TGTGCCAGCATTCGGGTTGGAGAAAAACTGTTTTTT	CASIRVGEKLFF
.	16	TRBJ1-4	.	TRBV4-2	TGTGCCAGCAGCCAAGTTCTACAGGGAGACTACGAAAAACTGTTTTTT	CASSQVLQGDYEKLFF
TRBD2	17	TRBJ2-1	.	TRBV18	TGTGCCAGCTCACCACAACAGGCTAGCGGGAGTTTGAATGAGCAGTTCTTC	CASSPQQASGSLNEQFF
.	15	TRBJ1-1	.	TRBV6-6	TGTGCCAGCAGTTACTCATTGACAGCGAACACTGAAGCTTTCTTT	CASSYSLTANTEAFF
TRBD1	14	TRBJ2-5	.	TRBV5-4	TGTGCCAGCAGCCCCGGGACAGGGGTAGAGACCCAGTACTTC	CASSPGTGVETQYF
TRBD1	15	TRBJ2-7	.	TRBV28	TGTGCCAGCGCCCGCGGAAGGGGGCTCTCCTACGAGCAGTACTTC	CASARGRGLSYEQYF
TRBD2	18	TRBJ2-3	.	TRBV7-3	TGTGCCAGCAGCTTAATGTCGGAAGGGAGGGCCGGCGTGGATACGCAGTATTTT	CASSLMSEGRAGVDTQYF
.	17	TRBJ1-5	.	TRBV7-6	TGTGCCAGCAGCCCAGCGGCTTCCCGGGACTCCAATCAGCCCCAGCATTTT	CASSPAASRDSNQPQHF
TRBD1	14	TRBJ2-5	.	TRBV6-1	TGTGCCAGCAGTGGTGGGACAGGGTTCGAGACCCAGTACTTC	CASSGGTGFETQYF
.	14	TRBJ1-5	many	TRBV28	TGTGCCAGCAGCCCCCCCGCCAGGGGTCAGCCCCAGCATTTT	CASSPPARGQPQHF
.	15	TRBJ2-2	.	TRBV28	TGTGCCAGCACCCATAATGGGGGGGCCGACGGGGAGCTGTTTTTT	CASTHNGGADGELFF
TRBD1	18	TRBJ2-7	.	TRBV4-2	TGTGCCAGCAGCCACTTTCCGGCCCGTCGGGACAGGGGGGGCGAGCAGTACTTC	CASSHFPARRDRGGEQYF
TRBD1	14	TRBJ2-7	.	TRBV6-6	TGTGCCAGCAGTTGGGGGACAGGGACCTACGAGCAGTACTTC	CASSWGTGTYEQYF
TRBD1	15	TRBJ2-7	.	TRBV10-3	TGTGCCATCAGCAATCCCGGGACAGGGACCTACGAGCAGTACTTC	CAISNPGTGTYEQYF